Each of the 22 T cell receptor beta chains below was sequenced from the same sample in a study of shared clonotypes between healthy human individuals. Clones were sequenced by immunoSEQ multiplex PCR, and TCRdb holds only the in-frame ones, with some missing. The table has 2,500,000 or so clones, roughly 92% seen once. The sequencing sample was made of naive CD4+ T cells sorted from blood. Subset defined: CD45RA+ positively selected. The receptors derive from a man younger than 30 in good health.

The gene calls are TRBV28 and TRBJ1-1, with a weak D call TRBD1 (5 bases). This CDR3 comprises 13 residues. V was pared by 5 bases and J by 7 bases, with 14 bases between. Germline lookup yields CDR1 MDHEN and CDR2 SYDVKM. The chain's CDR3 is CASSRGDGNEAFF. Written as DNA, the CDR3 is TGTGCCAGCAGTCGGGGGGACGGAAATGAAGCTTTCTTT.

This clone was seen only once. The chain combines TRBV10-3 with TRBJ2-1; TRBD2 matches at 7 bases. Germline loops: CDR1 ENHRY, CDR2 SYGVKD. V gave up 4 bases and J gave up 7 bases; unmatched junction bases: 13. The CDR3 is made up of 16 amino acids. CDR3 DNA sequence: TGTGCCATCAGTGCCGTCGCGGGGGAGGGGCGGAATGAGCAGTTCTTC. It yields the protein CAISAVAGEGRNEQFF.

DNA of the CDR3: TGTGCCAGCAAGGCAGGGGGTAACTATGGCTACACCTTC. The encoded protein is CASKAGGNYGYTF. The chain couples TRBV2 to TRBJ1-2, with 7 nucleotides matching TRBD1. Germline loops: CDR1 SNHLY, CDR2 FYNNEI. V gave up 7 bases and J gave up 1 base; unmatched junction bases: 3. This CDR3 spans 13 amino acids. Full variable domain (outside the CDR3, taken from reference TRBV2 and TRBJ1-2): EPEVTQTPSHQVTQMGQEVILRCVPISNHLYFYWYRQILGQKVEFLVSFYNNEISEKSEIFDDQFSVERPDGSNFTLKIRSTKLEDSAMYFCASKAGGNYGYTFGSGTRLTVV.

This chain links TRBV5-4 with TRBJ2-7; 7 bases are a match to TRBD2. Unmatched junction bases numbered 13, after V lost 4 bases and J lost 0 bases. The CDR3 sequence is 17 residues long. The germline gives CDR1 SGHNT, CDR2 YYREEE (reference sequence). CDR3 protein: CASSQEYLSSGSYEQYF. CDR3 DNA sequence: TGTGCCAGCAGCCAAGAGTACTTGTCTAGCGGCTCCTACGAGCAGTACTTC. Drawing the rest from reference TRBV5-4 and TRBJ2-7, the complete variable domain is ETGVTQSPTHLIKTRGQQVTLRCSSQSGHNTVSWYQQALGQGPQFIFQYYREEENGRGNFPPRFSGLQFPNYSSELNVNALELDDSALYLCASSQEYLSSGSYEQYFGPGTRLTVT.

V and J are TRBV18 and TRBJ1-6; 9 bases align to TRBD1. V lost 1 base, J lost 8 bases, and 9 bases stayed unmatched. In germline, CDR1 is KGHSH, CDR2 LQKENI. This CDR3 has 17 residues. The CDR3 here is CASSPRRGTGIYSPLHF. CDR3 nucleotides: TGTGCCAGCTCACCACGTAGGGGGACAGGGATCTATTCACCCCTCCACTTT.

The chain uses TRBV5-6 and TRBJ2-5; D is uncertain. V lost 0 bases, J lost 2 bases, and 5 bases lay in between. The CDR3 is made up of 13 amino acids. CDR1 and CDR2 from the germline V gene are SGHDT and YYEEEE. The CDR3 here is CASSLGNQETQYF. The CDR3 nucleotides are TGTGCCAGCAGCTTGGGTAATCAAGAGACCCAGTACTTC.

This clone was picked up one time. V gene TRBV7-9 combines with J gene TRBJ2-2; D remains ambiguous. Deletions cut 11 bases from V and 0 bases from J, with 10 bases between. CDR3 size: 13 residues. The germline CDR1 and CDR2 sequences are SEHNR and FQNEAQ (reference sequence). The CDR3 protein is CAATSSNTGELFF. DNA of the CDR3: TGTGCCGCTACTTCCTCGAACACCGGGGAGCTGTTTTTT.

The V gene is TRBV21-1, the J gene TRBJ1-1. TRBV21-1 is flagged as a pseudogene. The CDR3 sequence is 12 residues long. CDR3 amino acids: CASSWTDTEAFF. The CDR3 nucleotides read TGTGCCAGCAGTTGGACGGACACTGAAGCTTTCTTT.

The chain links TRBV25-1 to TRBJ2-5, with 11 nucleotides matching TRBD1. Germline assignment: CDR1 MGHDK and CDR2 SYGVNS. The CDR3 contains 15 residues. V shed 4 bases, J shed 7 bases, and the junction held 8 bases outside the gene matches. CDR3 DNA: TGTGCCAGCAGTGGGACAGGGGGCCTAGATGGGACCCAGTACTTC. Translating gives CASSGTGGLDGTQYF. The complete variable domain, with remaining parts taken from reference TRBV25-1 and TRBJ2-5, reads EADIYQTPRYLVIGTGKKITLECSQTMGHDKMYWYQQDPGMELHLIHYSYGVNSTEKGDLSSESTVSRIRTEHFPLTLESARPSHTSQYLCASSGTGGLDGTQYFGPGTRLLVL.

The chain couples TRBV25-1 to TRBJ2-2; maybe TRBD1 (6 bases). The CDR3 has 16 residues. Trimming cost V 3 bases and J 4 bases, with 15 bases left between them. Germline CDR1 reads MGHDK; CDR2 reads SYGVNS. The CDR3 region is CASSDIQTGPTGELFF. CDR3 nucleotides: TGTGCCAGCAGTGATATCCAGACAGGACCCACCGGGGAGCTGTTTTTT.

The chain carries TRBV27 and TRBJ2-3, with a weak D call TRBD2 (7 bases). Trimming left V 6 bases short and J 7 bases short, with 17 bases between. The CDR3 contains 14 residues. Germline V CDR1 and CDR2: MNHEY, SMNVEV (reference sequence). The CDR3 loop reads CASRDLAGANTQYF. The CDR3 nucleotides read TGTGCCAGCAGGGATTTGGCGGGGGCAAATACGCAGTATTTT.

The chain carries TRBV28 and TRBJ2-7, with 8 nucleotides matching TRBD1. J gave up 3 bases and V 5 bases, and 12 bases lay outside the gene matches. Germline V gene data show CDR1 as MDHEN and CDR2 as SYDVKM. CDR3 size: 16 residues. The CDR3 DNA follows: TGTGCCAGCAGTCAGCTGACAGGGGTTACCCTCTACGAGCAGTACTTC. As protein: CASSQLTGVTLYEQYF.

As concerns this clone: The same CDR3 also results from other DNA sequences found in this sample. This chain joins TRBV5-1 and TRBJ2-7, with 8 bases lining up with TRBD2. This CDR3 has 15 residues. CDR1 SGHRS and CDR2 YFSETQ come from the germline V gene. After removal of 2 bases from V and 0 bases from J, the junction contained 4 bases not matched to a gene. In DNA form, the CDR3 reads TGCGCCAGCAGCTTAGGCACTAGCGGCTCCTACGAGCAGTACTTC. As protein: CASSLGTSGSYEQYF.

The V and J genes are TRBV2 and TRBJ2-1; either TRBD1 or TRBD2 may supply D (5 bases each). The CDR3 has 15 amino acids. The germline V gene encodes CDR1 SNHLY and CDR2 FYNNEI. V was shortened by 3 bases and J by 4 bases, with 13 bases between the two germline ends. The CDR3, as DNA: TGTGCCAGCAGTGAGTCCGGGACGGAATACAATGAGCAGTTCTTC. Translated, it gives CASSESGTEYNEQFF.

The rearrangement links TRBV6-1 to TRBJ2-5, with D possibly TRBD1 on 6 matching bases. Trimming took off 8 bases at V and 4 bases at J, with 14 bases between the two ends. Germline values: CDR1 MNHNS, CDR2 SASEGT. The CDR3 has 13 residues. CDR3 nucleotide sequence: TGTGCCAGCTACAGGGCGGCGGGAGAGACCCAGTACTTC. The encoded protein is CASYRAAGETQYF.

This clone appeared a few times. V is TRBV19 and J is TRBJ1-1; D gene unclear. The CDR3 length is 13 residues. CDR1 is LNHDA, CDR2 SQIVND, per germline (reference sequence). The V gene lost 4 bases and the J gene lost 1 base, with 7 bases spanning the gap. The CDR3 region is CASSRDGNTEAFF. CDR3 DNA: TGTGCCAGTAGTAGGGATGGGAACACTGAAGCTTTCTTT.

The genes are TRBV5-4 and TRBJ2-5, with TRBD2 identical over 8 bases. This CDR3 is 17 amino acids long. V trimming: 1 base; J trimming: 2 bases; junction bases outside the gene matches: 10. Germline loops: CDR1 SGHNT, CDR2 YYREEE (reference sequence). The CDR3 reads CASSLSLAGTLQETQYF. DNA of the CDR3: TGTGCCAGCAGCTTGAGTCTAGCGGGTACCCTACAAGAGACCCAGTACTTC.

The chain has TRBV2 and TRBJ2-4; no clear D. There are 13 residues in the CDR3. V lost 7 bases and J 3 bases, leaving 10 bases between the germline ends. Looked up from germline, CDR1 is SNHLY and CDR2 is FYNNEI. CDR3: CASTQPSKNIQYF. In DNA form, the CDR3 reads TGTGCCAGCACCCAGCCCAGCAAAAACATTCAGTACTTC. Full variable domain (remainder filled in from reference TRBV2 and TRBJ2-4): EPEVTQTPSHQVTQMGQEVILRCVPISNHLYFYWYRQILGQKVEFLVSFYNNEISEKSEIFDDQFSVERPDGSNFTLKIRSTKLEDSAMYFCASTQPSKNIQYFGAGTRLSVL.

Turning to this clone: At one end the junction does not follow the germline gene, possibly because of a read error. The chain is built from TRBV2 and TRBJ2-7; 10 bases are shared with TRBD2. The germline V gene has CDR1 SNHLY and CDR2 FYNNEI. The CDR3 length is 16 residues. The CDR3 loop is CASREGAGGSSYEQYF. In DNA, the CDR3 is TGTGCCAGCAGAGAAGGAGCGGGAGGGAGTTCCTACGAGCAGTACTTC. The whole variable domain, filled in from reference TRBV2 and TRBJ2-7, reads EPEVTQTPSHQVTQMGQEVILRCVPISNHLYFYWYRQILGQKVEFLVSFYNNEISEKSEIFDDQFSVERPDGSNFTLKIRSTKLEDSAMYFCASREGAGGSSYEQYFGPGTRLTVT.

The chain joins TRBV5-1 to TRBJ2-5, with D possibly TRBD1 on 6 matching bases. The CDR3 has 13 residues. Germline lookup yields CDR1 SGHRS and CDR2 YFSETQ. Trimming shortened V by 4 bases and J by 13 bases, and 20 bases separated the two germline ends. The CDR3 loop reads CASSLPQGWDGYF. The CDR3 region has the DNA TGCGCCAGCAGCCTTCCTCAGGGGTGGGATGGGTACTTC.

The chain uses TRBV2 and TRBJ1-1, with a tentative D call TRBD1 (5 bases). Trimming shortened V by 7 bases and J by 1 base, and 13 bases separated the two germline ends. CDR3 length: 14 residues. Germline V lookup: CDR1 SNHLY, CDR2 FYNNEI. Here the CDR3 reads CASTFSQGNTEAFF. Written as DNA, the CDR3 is TGTGCCAGCACATTTTCCCAGGGGAACACTGAAGCTTTCTTT.

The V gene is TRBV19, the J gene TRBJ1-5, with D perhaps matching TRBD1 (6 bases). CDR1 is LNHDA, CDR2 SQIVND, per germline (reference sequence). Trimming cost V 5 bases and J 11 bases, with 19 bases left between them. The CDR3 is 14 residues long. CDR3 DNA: TGTGCCAGTAGTCCACAGGGAATGGTCAGGGCCCAGCATTTT. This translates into CASSPQGMVRAQHF.